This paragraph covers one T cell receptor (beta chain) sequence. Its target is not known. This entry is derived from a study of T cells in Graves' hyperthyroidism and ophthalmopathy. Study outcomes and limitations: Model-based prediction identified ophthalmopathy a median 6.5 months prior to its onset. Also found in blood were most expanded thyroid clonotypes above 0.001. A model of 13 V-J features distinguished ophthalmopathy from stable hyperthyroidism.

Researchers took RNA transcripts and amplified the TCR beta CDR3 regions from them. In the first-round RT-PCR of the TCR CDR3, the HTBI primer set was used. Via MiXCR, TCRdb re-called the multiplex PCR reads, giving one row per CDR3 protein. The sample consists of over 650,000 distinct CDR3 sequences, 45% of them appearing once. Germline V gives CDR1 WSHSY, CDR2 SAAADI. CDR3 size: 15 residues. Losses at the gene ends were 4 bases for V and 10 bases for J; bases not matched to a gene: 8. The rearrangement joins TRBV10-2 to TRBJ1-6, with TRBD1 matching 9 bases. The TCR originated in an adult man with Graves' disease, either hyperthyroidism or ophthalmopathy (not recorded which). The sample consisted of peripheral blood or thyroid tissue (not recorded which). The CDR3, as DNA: TGCGCCAGCAGTGTCGCGGGACAGGGCATGTCACCCCTCCACTTT. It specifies CASSVAGQGMSPLHF.